The table lists the clone carrying this T cell receptor (beta chain) with a count of one. In the original analysis: For nucleated cells, counts were estimated from reference gene primer amplification. Repertoires were generated with immunoSEQ multiplex PCR, while TCRdb's copy carries only in-frame clones and drops some. V, J and clone size are taken as reported in that table, and D and trimming were inferred from the DNA itself. The sample holds some 290,000 clones, under 90% seen once. This sample is drawn from a study of blood T cell repertoires in COVID-19. Overall study context: Sources were T cells, B-cell-depleted T cells, or PBMCs; the material itself was cDNA or gDNA.

Looked up from germline, CDR1 is LGHDT and CDR2 is YNNKEL (reference sequence). V gave up 4 bases and J gave up 5 bases; unmatched junction bases: 4. The CDR3 loop spans 15 amino acids. Seattle researchers signed up patients amid active infection and tracked them longitudinally. The chain links TRBV3-1 (or the pseudogene TRBV3-2) to TRBJ2-5; TRBD2 agrees at 13 bases. Sequencing used peripheral blood. The TCR sequence derives from a woman aged 30 to 39 with COVID-19, enrolled during active disease. CDR3 protein: CASSRRTSGSETQYF. CDR3 nucleotide sequence: TGTGCCAGCAGCCGCCGGACTAGCGGGAGCGAGACCCAGTACTTC.